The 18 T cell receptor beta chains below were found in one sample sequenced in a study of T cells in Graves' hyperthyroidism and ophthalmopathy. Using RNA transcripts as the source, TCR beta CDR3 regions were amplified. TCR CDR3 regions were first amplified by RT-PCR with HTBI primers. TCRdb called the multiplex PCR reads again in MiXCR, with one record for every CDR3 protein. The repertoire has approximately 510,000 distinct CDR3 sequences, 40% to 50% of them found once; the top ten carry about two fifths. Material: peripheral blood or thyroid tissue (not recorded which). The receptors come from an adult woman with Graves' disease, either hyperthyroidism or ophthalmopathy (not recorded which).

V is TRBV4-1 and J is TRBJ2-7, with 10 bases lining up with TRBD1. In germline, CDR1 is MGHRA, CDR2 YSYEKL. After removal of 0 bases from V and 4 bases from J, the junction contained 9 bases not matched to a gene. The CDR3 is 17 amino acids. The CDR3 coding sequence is TGCGCCAGCAGCCAAGATAGGGGGGACAGGGGACGGTACGAGCAGTACTTC. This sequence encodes CASSQDRGDRGRYEQYF.

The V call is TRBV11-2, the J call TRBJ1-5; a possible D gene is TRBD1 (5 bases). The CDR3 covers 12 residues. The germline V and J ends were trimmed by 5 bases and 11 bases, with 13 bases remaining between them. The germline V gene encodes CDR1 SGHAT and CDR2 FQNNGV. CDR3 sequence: CASSAGGETQHF. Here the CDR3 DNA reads TGTGCCAGCAGCGCCGGGGGAGAGACCCAGCATTTT.

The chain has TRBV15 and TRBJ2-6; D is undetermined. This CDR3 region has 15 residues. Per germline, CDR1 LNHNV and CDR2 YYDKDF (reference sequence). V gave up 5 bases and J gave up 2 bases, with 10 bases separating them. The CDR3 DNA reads TGTGCCACCAGCGTCCGGAGCACTGGGGCCAACGTCCTGACTTTC. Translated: CATSVRSTGANVLTF.

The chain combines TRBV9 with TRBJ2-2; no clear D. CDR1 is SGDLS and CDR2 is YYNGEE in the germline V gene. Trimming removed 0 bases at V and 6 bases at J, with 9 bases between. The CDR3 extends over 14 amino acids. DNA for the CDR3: TGTGCCAGCAGCGTAGATATGGGTCCCGGGGAGCTGTTTTTT. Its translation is CASSVDMGPGELFF.

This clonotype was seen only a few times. The CDR3 DNA reads as TGTGCCATCAGTGAGTCCGGGGAGCTGTTTTTT. This codes for CAISESGELFF. This chain joins TRBV10-3 and TRBJ2-2; D not certain. The V end was cut by 0 bases, the J end by 7 bases, with 0 bases between. This CDR3 has 11 residues. Germline CDR1 ENHRY, CDR2 SYGVKD.

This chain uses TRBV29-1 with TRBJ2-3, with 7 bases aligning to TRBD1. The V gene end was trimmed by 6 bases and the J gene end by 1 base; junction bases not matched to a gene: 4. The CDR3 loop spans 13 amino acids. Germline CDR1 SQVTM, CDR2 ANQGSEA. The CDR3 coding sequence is TGCAGCGTCCCGGGACAGCGCACAGATACGCAGTATTTT. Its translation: CSVPGQRTDTQYF.

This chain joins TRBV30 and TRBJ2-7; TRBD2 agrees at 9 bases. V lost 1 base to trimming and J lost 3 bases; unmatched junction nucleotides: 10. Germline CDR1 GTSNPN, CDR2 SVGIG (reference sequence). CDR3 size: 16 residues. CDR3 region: CAWSGLSGRSIYEQYF. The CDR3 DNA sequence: TGTGCCTGGAGTGGACTTAGCGGGAGAAGCATCTACGAGCAGTACTTC. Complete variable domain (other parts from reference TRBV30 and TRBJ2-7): SQTIHQWPATLVQPVGSPLSLECTVEGTSNPNLYWYRQAAGRGLQLLFYSVGIGQISSEVPQNLSASRPQDRQFILSSKKLLLSDSGFYLCAWSGLSGRSIYEQYFGPGTRLTVT.

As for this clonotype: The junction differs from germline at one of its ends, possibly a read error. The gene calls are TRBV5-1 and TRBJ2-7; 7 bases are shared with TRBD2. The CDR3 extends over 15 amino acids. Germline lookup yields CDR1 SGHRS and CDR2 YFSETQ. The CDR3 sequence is CASSRQREASYEQYF. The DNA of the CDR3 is TGTGCCAGCAGCCGGCAGCGGGAAGCCTCCTACGAGCAGTACTTC. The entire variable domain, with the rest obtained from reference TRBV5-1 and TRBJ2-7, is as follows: KAGVTQTPRYLIKTRGQQVTLSCSPISGHRSVSWYQQTPGQGLQFLFEYFSETQRNKGNFPGRFSGRQFSNSRSEMNVSTLELGDSALYLCASSRQREASYEQYFGPGTRLTVT.

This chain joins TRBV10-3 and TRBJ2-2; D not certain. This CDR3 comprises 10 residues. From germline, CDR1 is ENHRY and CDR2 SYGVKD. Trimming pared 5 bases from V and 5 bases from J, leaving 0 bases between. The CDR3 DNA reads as TGTGCCATCAGTACCGGGGAGCTGTTTTTT. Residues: CAISTGELFF.

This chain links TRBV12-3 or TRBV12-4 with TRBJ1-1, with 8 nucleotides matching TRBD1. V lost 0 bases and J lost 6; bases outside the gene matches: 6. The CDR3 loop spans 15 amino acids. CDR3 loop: CASSLAGRGQAEAFF. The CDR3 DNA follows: TGTGCCAGCAGTTTAGCGGGCAGGGGGCAGGCTGAAGCTTTCTTT.

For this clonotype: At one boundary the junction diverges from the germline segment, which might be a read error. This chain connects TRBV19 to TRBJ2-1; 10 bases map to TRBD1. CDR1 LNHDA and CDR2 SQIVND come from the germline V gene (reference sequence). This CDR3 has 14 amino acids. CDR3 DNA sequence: TGTGCCAGTACCTGGGACAGGGGAAGCAATCAGCAGTTCTTC. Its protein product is CASTWDRGSNQQFF.

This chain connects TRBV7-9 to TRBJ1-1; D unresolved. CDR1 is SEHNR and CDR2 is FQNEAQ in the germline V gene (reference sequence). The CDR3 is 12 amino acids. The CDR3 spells CADRLANTEAFF. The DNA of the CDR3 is TGTGCAGATCGGCTAGCGAACACTGAAGCTTTCTTT.

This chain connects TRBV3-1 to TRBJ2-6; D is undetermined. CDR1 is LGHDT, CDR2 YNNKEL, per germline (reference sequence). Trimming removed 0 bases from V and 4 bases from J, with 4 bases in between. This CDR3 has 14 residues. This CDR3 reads CASSQDSGANVLTF. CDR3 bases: TGTGCCAGCAGCCAAGATTCGGGGGCCAACGTCCTGACTTTC.

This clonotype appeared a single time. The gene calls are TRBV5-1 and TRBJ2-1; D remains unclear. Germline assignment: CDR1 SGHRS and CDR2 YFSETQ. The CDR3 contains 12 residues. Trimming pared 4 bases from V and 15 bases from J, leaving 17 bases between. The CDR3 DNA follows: TGCGCCAGCAGCGCAAATCTAGGGTTCCCGTTCTTC. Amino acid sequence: CASSANLGFPFF.

In nucleotides, the CDR3 is TGCAGCGTTGAGGCCCCTAGCGGGAGGGGGAATACGCAGTATTTT. It translates to CSVEAPSGRGNTQYF. The chain links TRBV29-1 to TRBJ2-3; 12 bases line up with TRBD2. Germline CDR1 reads SQVTM; CDR2 reads ANQGSEA. The CDR3 sequence is 15 residues long. Trimming removed 3 bases from V and 7 bases from J; junction bases left unmatched: 8.

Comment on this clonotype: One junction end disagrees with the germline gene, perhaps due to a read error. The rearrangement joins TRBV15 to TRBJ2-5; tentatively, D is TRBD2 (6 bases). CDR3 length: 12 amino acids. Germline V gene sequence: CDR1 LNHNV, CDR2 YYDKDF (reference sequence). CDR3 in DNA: TGTGCCGCCAGCAGAGAGGGAGGGACCCAGTACTTC. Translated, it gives CAASREGGTQYF. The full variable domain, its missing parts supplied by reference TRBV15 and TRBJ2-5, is DAMVIQNPRYQVTQFGKPVTLSCSQTLNHNVMYWYQQKSSQAPKLLFHYYDKDFNNEADTPDNFQSRRPNTSFCFLDIRSPGLGDTAMYLCAASREGGTQYFGPGTRLLVL.

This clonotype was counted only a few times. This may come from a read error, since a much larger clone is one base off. CDR3 nucleotides: TGTGCCAGCGGATTTGACACCAACTATGGCTACACCTTC. Encoded protein: CASGFDTNYGYTF. The chain employs TRBV7-9 and TRBJ1-2; no clear D. Looked up from germline, CDR1 is SEHNR and CDR2 is FQNEAQ (reference sequence). Trimming removed 8 bases from V and 2 bases from J, with 12 bases in between. The CDR3 contains 13 residues.

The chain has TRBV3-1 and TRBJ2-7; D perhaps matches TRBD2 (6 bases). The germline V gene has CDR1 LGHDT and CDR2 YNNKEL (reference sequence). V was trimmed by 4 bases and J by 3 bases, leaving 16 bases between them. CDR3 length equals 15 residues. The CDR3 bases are TGTGCCAGCAGCCTGGAGGGAGGAGGGAACTACGAGCAGTACTTC. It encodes CASSLEGGGNYEQYF.